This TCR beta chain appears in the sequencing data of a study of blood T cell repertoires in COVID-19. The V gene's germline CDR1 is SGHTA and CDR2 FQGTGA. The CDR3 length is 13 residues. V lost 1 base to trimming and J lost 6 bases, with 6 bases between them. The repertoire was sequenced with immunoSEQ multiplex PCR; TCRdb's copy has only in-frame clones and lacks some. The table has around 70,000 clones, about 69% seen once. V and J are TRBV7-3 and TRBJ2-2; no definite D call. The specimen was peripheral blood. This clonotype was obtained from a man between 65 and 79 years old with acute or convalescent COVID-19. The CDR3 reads CASSLRLAGELFF. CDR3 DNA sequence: TGTGCCAGCAGCTTAAGGCTAGCCGGGGAGCTGTTTTTT.